Here is one TCR beta chain with its context. This CDR3 comprises 14 residues. Trimming shortened V by 2 bases and J by 4 bases, and 8 bases separated the two germline ends. Germline lookup yields CDR1 MNHEY and CDR2 SVGEGT. The data were obtained in a study of blood T cell repertoires in COVID-19. For the study at large: Acute and convalescent COVID-19 specimens originated in the United States, Italy and Spain. T cells, B-cell-depleted T cells, or PBMCs supplied cDNA or gDNA.

Under the authors' procedure: Estimation of nucleated cell counts was performed using reference gene primer amplification. Only in-frame clones appear in the TCRdb table, and some are missing; sequencing was by immunoSEQ multiplex PCR. That table is the source of V, J and clone size, and D and trimming were worked out from the DNA. The repertoire holds about 230,000 clones, with approximately 80% as singletons. This receptor was taken from a woman in her fifties or sixties with acute or convalescent COVID-19. Sequencing was carried out using peripheral blood. This chain links TRBV6-2 or TRBV6-3 with TRBJ2-2; D might be TRBD1 (5 bases). The CDR3 nucleotides read TGTGCCAGCAGTTACAGGGGCCGCACCGGGGAGCTGTTTTTT. Amino acids: CASSYRGRTGELFF.